The T cell receptor beta chain under discussion was sequenced for a study of blood T cells in healthy people across ages (dated by TCRdb to between 2015 and 2017). Describing the broader study: In model experiments, template switching captured roughly one uniquely barcoded TCR beta cDNA molecule for every two T cells. The study measured age-related changes in TCR beta repertoire diversity using deep sequencing normalized with unique cDNA molecular identifiers. The donors were divided into four age groups: young (average roughly 17 years), middle-aged (about 40), aged (around 67) and long-lived (around 87). To avoid experimental bias, donors of different ages were spread randomly across the sequencing lanes. Two additional independent replicas of 1 million unique cDNA reads from the same blood draw were analyzed for two donors (one aged 18 to 30 and one aged 80 or older).

At the junction V is shortened by 3 bases and J by 8 bases, with 13 bases in between. The germline V gene provides CDR1 SQVTM and CDR2 ANQGSEA. The CDR3 numbers 12 residues from cysteine through phenylalanine. This entry keeps only the CDR3 DNA: 36 bases, framed from base 1. This clonotype has a count of ten or more. The antigen this receptor binds is unknown. Base qualities are missing; no much larger clone stands one base away. The roughly 39 donors, aged about 6 to 90 years, were systemically healthy Caucasian individuals from Russia. Each donor gave about 11 milliliters of peripheral blood, drawn into EDTA-treated Vacutainer tubes. Ficoll-Paque density-gradient centrifugation was used to isolate PBMCs, with at least 6.5 million per sample. Trizol reagent was used to extract total RNA from the PBMCs, yielding at least 5.5 micrograms per sample. For every donor, flow cytometry on a PBMC aliquot measured the percentage of naive CD45RAhigh/CD27high T cells.

The paper as a whole reports these results and caveats: Since profiling was done on bulk unsorted PBMCs, naive and antigen-experienced compartments could not be conclusively compared. Total diversity estimates from one million sequenced T cells were considered lower bounds and underestimates. The long-lived group showed more naive CD4+ T cells, fewer expanded clones and increased TCR diversity than the aged group, suggesting age selection. As age increased, observed TCR beta diversity per million T cells dropped in a roughly linear way, and a significant reduction was already evident by age 40. Because donor CMV infection status was unknown, age-related changes in expanded clonotypes were potentially confounded. There was a strong correlation between observed TCR beta diversity and the percentage of naive T cells measured by flow cytometry.

Library construction relied on 5' RACE. The second PCR ran for about 6 to 12 cycles and used a J-beta primer mix along with a sample-barcoded 5' primer. A unique molecular identifier was introduced onto each TCR beta cDNA molecule by a template-switch 5' adaptor carrying 12 random nucleotides. At least 3 million CDR3-containing paired-end reads were obtained from each sample. All of the RNA was converted into first-strand cDNA using the Mint cDNA synthesis kit, with a TRBC-specific oligonucleotide serving as the primer. Following uracil-DNA glycosylase treatment, a first 18-cycle PCR with universal primers M1SS and BC2_uni_R was performed on all cDNA. The authors processed their data as follows. Normalization of each sample was performed by random selection of 1 million high-quality reads, each carrying a distinct molecular identifier. Reads with shared molecular identifiers were discarded instead of being binned into consensus sequences. MiTCR, set to a Q25 quality threshold and the strictest error-elimination algorithm, was used for CDR3 identification, clonotype clustering and error correction. A nonparametric unseen species model with Euler transformation was used to estimate lower-bound total TCR beta diversity. Starting from the raw public reads, TCRdb applied fastp trimming at Q25, assembled clones with MiXCR and retained in-frame beta chains. Duplicate CDR3 protein sequences are folded into a single record with the most common DNA and genes. TCRdb's processing, not the study's, gives the V and J calls here. Recorded for this sample are 1.5 million to 2 million distinct CDR3 sequences; around 40% of them occurred a single time. Of the sample, under 25% falls within the top ten clones.

This chain joins TRBV29-1 to TRBJ1-2, with no confident D gene call. The specimen was blood. This TCR was sampled from a human donor in good health. The nucleotides are TGCAGCGTTGACAGGCCCGAAGAGGGCTACACCTTC. This codes for CSVDRPEEGYTF.